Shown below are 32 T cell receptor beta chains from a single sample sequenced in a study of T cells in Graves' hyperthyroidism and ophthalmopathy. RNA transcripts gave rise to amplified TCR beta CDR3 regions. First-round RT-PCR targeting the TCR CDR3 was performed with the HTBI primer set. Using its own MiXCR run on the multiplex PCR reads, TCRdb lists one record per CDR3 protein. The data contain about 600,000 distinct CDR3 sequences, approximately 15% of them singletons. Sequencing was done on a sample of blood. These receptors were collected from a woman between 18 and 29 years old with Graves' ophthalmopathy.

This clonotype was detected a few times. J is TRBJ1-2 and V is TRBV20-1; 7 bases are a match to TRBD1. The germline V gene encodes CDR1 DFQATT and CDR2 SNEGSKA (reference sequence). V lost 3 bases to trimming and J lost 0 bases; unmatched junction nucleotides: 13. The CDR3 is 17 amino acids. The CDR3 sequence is CSASHRDSRFPNYGYTF. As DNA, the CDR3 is TGCAGTGCTAGTCATAGGGACAGCCGATTTCCTAACTATGGCTACACCTTC.

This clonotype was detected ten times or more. CDR3 DNA: TGTGCCAGCAGCCAAACAGGGGTTGGCACTGAAGCTTTCTTT. It yields the protein CASSQTGVGTEAFF. The V gene is TRBV3-1, the J gene TRBJ1-1; the match to TRBD1 covers 7 bases. Germline lookup yields CDR1 LGHDT and CDR2 YNNKEL (reference sequence). The V segment lost 2 bases and the J segment 4 bases; nucleotides outside the gene matches: 4. The CDR3 length is 14 residues.

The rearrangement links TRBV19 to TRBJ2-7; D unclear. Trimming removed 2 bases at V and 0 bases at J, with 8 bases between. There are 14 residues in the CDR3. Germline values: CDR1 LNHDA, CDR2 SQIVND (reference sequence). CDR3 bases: TGTGCCAGTAGTATACAGCCGGACTCCTACGAGCAGTACTTC. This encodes CASSIQPDSYEQYF.

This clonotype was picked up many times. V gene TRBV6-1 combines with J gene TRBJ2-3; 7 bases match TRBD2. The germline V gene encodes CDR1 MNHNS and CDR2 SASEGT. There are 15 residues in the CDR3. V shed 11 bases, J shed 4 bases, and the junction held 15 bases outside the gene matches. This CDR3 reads CALRERYGGADTQYF. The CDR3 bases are TGTGCCTTACGGGAGCGTTATGGGGGGGCAGATACGCAGTATTTT.

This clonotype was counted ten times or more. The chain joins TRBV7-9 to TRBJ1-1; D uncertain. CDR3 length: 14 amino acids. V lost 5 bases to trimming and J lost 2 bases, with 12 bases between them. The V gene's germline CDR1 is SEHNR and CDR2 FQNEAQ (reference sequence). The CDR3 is CASSISGKNTEAFF. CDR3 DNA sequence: TGTGCCAGCAGCATTTCAGGTAAAAACACTGAAGCTTTCTTT.

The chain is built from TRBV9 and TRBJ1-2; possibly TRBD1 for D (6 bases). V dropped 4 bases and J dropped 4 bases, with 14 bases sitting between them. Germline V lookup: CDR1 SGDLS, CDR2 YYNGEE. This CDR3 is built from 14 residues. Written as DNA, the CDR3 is TGTGCCAGCAGCCCTTCTAAGACAGGCTATGGCTACACCTTC. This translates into CASSPSKTGYGYTF.

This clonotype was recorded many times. CDR3 residues: CAWRRTSAGELFF. CDR3 coding DNA: TGTGCCTGGAGGCGAACTAGCGCCGGGGAGCTGTTTTTT. V gene TRBV30 combines with J gene TRBJ2-2; 7 bases map to TRBD2. This CDR3 has 13 residues. CDR1 is GTSNPN and CDR2 is SVGIG in the germline V gene (reference sequence). V was clipped by 3 bases and J by 6 bases; unmatched bases: 4.

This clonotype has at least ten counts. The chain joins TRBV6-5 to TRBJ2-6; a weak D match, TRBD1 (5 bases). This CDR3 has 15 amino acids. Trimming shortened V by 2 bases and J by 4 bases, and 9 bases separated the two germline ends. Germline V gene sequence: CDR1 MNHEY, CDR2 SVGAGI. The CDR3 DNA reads TGTGCCAGCAGTTACGGCAGGGTAGGGGCCAACGTCCTGACTTTC. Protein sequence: CASSYGRVGANVLTF.

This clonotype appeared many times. CDR3 in amino acids: CASSFQPDTQYF. The CDR3 DNA is TGTGCCAGCAGTTTCCAGCCAGATACGCAGTATTTT. The V gene is TRBV12-3 or TRBV12-4, the J gene TRBJ2-3, with no clear D. The V end was cut by 3 bases, the J end by 4 bases, with 5 bases between. This CDR3 spans 12 amino acids.

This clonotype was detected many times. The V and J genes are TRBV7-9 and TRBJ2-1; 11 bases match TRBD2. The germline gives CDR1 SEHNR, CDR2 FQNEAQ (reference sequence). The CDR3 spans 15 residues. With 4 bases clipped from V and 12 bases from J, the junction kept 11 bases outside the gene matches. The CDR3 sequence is CASSSLAGGAMVQFF. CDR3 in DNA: TGTGCCAGCAGCTCGTTAGCGGGAGGGGCGATGGTGCAGTTCTTC.

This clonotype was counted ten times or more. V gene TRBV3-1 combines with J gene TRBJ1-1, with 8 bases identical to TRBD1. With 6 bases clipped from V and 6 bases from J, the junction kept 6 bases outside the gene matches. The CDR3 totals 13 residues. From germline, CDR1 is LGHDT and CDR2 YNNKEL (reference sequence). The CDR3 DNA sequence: TGTGCCAGCAGTTTGGACAGGGAGGCTGAAGCTTTCTTT. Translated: CASSLDREAEAFF.

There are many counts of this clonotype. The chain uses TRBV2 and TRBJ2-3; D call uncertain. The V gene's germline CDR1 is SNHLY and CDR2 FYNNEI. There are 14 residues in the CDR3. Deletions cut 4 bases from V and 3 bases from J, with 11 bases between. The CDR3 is CASSVGRVTDTQYF. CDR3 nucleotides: TGTGCCAGCAGTGTGGGTAGGGTGACAGATACGCAGTATTTT.

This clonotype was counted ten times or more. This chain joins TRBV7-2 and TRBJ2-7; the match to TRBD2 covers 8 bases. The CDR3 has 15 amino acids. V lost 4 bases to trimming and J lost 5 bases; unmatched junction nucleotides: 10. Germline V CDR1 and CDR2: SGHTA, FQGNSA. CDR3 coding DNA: TGTGCCAGCAGCTCCGGGACTAGAGTTAGACACGAGCAGTACTTC. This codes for CASSSGTRVRHEQYF.

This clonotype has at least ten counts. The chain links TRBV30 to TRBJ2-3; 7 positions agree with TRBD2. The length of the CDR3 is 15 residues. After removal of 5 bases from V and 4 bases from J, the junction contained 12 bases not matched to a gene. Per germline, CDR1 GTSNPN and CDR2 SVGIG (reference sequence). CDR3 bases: TGTGCCTGGGCCCCATGGGCGGGAGTGCCAGATACGCAGTATTTT. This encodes CAWAPWAGVPDTQYF.

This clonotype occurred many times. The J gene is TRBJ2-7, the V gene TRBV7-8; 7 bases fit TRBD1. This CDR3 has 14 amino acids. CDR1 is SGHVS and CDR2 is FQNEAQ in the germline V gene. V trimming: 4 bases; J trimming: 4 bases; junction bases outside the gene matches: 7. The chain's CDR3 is CASSYGTATYEQYF. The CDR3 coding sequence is TGTGCCAGCAGCTACGGGACAGCGACATACGAGCAGTACTTC.

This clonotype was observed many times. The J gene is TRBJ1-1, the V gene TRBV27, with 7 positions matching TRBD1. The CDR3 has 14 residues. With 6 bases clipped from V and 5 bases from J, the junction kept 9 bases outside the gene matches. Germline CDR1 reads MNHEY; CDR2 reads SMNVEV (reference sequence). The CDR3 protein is CASSRGGRRTEAFF. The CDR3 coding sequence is TGTGCCAGCAGCCGAGGGGGCCGGAGGACTGAAGCTTTCTTT.

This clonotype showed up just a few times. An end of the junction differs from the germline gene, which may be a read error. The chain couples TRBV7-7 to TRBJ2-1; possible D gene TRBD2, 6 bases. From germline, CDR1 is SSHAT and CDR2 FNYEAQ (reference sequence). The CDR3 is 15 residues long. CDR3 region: CASSLGPSVNNEQFF. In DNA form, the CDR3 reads TGTGCTAGCAGCTTGGGGCCTAGCGTAAACAATGAGCAGTTCTTC.

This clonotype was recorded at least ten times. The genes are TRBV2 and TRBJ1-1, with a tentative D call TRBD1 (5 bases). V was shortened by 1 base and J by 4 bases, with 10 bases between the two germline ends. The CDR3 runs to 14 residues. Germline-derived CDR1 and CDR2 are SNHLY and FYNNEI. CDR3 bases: TGTGCCAGCAGTGAAGAGAGTGGGGGCACTGAAGCTTTCTTT. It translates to CASSEESGGTEAFF. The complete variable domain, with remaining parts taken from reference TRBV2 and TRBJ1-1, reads EPEVTQTPSHQVTQMGQEVILRCVPISNHLYFYWYRQILGQKVEFLVSFYNNEISEKSEIFDDQFSVERPDGSNFTLKIRSTKLEDSAMYFCASSEESGGTEAFFGQGTRLTVV.

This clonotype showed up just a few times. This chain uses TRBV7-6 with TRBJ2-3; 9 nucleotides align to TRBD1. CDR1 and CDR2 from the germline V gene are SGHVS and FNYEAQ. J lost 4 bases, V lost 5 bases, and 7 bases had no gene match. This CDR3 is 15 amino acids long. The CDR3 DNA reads TGTGCCAGCAGCCTTACAGGGGGCTGGGCAGATACGCAGTATTTT. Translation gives CASSLTGGWADTQYF.

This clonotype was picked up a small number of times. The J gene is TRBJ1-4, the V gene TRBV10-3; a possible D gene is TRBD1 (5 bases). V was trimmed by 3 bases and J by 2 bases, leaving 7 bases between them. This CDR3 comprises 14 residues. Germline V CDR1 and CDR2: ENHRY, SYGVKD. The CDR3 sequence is CAISEGTTNEKLFF. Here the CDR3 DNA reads TGTGCCATCAGTGAAGGGACCACTAATGAAAAACTGTTTTTT.

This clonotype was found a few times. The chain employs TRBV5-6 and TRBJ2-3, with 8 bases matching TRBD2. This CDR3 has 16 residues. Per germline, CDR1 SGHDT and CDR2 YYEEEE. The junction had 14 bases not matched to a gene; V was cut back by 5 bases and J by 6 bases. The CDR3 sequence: CASSQKPGLGADTQYF. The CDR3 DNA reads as TGTGCCAGCAGTCAGAAACCGGGACTAGGAGCGGATACGCAGTATTTT.

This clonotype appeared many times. In nucleotides, the CDR3 is TGTGCCAGCAGCTTGCAAAATTCCTACGAGCAGTACTTC. Its translation: CASSLQNSYEQYF. The V and J genes are TRBV5-6 and TRBJ2-7; D gene uncertain. Trimming took off 1 base at V and 1 base at J, with 6 bases between the two ends. CDR3 size: 13 residues. Germline lookup yields CDR1 SGHDT and CDR2 YYEEEE.

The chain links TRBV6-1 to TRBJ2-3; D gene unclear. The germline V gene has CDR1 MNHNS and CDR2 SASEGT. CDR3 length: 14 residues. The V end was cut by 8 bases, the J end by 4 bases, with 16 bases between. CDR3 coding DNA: TGTGCCAGCCTACATAGGGCGGTCCCAGATACGCAGTATTTT. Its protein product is CASLHRAVPDTQYF.

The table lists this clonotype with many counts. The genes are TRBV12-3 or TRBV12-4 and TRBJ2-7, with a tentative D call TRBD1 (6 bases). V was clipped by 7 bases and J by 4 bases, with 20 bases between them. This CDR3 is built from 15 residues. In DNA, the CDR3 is TGTGCCAGCATCGGGGCCCGGGGCCAGGGGTACGAGCAGTACTTC. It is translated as CASIGARGQGYEQYF.

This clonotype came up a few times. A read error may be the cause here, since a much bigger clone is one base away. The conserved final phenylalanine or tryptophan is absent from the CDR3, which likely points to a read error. In DNA form, the CDR3 reads TGTGCCAGCAGCTTCCGCGGAGCCGATTACAATGAGCAGTTCCTC. Translation: CASSFRGADYNEQFL. The chain employs TRBV7-6 and TRBJ2-1; D is unclear. Per germline, CDR1 SGHVS and CDR2 FNYEAQ. This CDR3 region has 15 residues. Trimming took 3 bases from V and 4 from J, leaving 13 bases between them.

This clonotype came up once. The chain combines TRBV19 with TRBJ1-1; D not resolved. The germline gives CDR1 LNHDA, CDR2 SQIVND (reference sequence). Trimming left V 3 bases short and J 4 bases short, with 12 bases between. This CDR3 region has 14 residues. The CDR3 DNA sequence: TGTGCCAGTAGTATCTCCGGGGAGTCCACTGAAGCTTTCTTT. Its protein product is CASSISGESTEAFF. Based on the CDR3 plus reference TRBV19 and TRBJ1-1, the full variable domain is DGGITQSPKYLFRKEGQNVTLSCEQNLNHDAMYWYRQDPGQGLRLIYYSQIVNDFQKGDIAEGYSVSREKKESFPLTVTSAQKNPTAFYLCASSISGESTEAFFGQGTRLTVV.

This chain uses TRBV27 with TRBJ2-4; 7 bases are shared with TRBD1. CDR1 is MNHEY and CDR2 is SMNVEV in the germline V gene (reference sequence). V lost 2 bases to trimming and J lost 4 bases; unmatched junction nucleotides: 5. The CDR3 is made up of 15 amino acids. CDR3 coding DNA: TGTGCCAGCAGTTTAGTAGGGACAGCTAAAAACATTCAGTACTTC. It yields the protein CASSLVGTAKNIQYF.

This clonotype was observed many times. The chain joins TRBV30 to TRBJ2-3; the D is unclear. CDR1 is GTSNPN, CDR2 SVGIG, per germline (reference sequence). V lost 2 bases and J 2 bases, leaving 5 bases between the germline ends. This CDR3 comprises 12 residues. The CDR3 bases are TGTGCCTGGAGTTCCTTCACAGATACGCAGTATTTT. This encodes CAWSSFTDTQYF.

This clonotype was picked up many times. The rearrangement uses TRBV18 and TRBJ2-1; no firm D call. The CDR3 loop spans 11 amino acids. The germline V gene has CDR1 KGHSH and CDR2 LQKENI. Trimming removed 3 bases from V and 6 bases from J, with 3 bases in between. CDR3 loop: CASSPGNEQFF. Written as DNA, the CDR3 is TGTGCCAGCTCACCGGGCAATGAGCAGTTCTTC.

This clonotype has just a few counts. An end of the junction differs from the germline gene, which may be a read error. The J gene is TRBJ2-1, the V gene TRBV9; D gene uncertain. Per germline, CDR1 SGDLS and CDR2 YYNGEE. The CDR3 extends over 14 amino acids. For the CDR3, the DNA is TGTGCCAGCACCGTAGGGTTTGCCTACAATGAGCAGTTCTTC. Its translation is CASTVGFAYNEQFF.

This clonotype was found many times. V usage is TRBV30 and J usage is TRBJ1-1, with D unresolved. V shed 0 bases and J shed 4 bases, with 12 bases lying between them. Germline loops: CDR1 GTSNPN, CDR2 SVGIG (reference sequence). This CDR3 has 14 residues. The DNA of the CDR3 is TGTGCCTGGAGTGTTGGCGGATTCGGCACTGAAGCTTTCTTT. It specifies CAWSVGGFGTEAFF.

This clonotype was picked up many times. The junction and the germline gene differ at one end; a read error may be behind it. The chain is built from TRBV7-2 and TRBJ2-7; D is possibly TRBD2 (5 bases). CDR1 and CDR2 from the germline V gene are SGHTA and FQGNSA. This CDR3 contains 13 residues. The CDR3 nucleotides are TGTGCCAGCAGCCTAGCCCTTAACTACGAGCAGTACTTC. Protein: CASSLALNYEQYF.